One and the same sample provided the 24 T cell receptor beta chains below, sequenced in a study of OX40 agonist ivuxolimab in advanced cancers. Clones were read by immunoSEQ multiplex PCR, and TCRdb kept only the in-frame ones, dropping some. Of roughly 60,000 clones listed, 91% were seen once; the top ten hold 1.5% to 2%. Material: CD4+ or CD8+ T cells sorted from blood, obtained in a trial of the OX40 agonist ivuxolimab. The receptors derive from an adult with an advanced solid tumor such as melanoma, head and neck, liver or kidney cancer.

The chain uses TRBV18 and TRBJ2-1; no firm D call. The CDR3 covers 18 residues. V lost 0 bases and J lost 4, with 19 bases in between. Germline V CDR1 and CDR2: KGHSH, LQKENI. CDR3 amino acids: CASSPPNSLKPGYNEQFF. In DNA form, the CDR3 reads TGTGCCAGCTCACCACCGAACAGCCTCAAACCGGGTTACAATGAGCAGTTCTTC.

V gene TRBV19 combines with J gene TRBJ2-2; the D gene is possibly TRBD2 (6 bases). Germline lookup yields CDR1 LNHDA and CDR2 SQIVND (reference sequence). The CDR3 consists of 16 residues. V was clipped by 6 bases and J by 3 bases, with 17 bases between them. CDR3 amino acids: CASSSRGTPYTGELFF. DNA of the CDR3: TGTGCCAGTAGCTCTCGGGGGACCCCCTACACCGGGGAGCTGTTTTTT. The full variable domain, completed using reference TRBV19 and TRBJ2-2, is DGGITQSPKYLFRKEGQNVTLSCEQNLNHDAMYWYRQDPGQGLRLIYYSQIVNDFQKGDIAEGYSVSREKKESFPLTVTSAQKNPTAFYLCASSSRGTPYTGELFFGEGSRLTVL.

The chain combines TRBV11-2 with TRBJ2-3, with TRBD2 matching 9 bases. Germline V gives CDR1 SGHAT, CDR2 FQNNGV. The length of the CDR3 is 16 residues. Trimming removed 4 bases from V and 2 bases from J; junction bases left unmatched: 7. The CDR3, as DNA: TGTGCCAGCAGCTCCGATATAGCGGGGGACACAGATACGCAGTATTTT. Translating gives CASSSDIAGDTDTQYF.

Here the CDR3 DNA reads TGTGCCAGCAGTTACGTCGGGTACACTGAAGCTTTCTTT. It is translated as CASSYVGYTEAFF. The V gene is TRBV6-6, the J gene TRBJ1-1; no firm D call. Trimming removed 2 bases at V and 3 bases at J, with 7 bases between. This CDR3 spans 13 amino acids. Germline V CDR1 and CDR2: MNHNY, SVGAGI (reference sequence).

The rearrangement links TRBV30 to TRBJ2-3; TRBD2 might be the D (6 bases). Germline loops: CDR1 GTSNPN, CDR2 SVGIG (reference sequence). The V end lost 7 bases, the J end lost 2 bases, and 16 bases lay between the germline ends. The CDR3 extends over 14 amino acids. CDR3 sequence (DNA): TGTGCCTCCAATGTGGCGGGACCCACAGATACGCAGTATTTT. The encoded protein is CASNVAGPTDTQYF.

As concerns this clone: One junction end does not reproduce the germline sequence, and a read error may be involved. V usage is TRBV18 and J usage is TRBJ2-1; 10 bases align to TRBD1. The length of the CDR3 is 16 residues. Germline V CDR1 and CDR2: KGHSH, LQKENI. The DNA of the CDR3 is TGTGCCAGCTCCCCACTAAGGGGACAGGGGTACAATGAGCAGTTCTTC. It is translated as CASSPLRGQGYNEQFF.

J is TRBJ2-1 and V is TRBV7-2, with 11 bases that match TRBD2. The V gene end was trimmed by 3 bases and the J gene end by 7 bases; junction bases not matched to a gene: 5. Germline CDR1 and CDR2: SGHTA and FQGNSA. CDR3 length: 15 residues. DNA for the CDR3: TGTGCCAGCAGCTTGGTAGCGGGAGGGCCGAATGAGCAGTTCTTC. Translating it yields CASSLVAGGPNEQFF.

CDR3 protein: CASRGRMNEGTGELFF. The CDR3 DNA is TGCGCCAGCAGAGGACGGATGAACGAAGGCACCGGGGAGCTGTTTTTT. This chain joins TRBV5-1 and TRBJ2-2; D unclear. From germline, CDR1 is SGHRS and CDR2 YFSETQ. The CDR3 length is 16 residues. V gave up 5 bases and J gave up 4 bases, with 18 bases separating them.

The rearrangement links TRBV19 to TRBJ2-7; TRBD2 agrees at 14 bases. CDR1 is LNHDA and CDR2 is SQIVND in the germline V gene (reference sequence). J gave up 5 bases and V 9 bases, and 12 bases lay outside the gene matches. There are 16 residues in the CDR3. The CDR3 region is CASRLAGGPDANEQYF. In DNA, the CDR3 is TGTGCCAGCCGACTAGCGGGAGGGCCCGACGCTAACGAGCAGTACTTC.

The chain has TRBV30 and TRBJ1-5; 9 nucleotides agree with TRBD1. Trimming removed 5 bases from V and 7 bases from J; junction bases left unmatched: 3. The CDR3 is 12 residues long. CDR1 is GTSNPN, CDR2 SVGIG, per germline (reference sequence). The CDR3 DNA sequence: TGTGCCTGGGGACAGGGGAGCCAGCCCCAGCATTTT. Its protein is CAWGQGSQPQHF.

The CDR3 sequence: CASSPRQLSSYNEQFF. CDR3 coding DNA: TGTGCCAGCTCACCCAGACAGTTAAGCTCCTACAATGAGCAGTTCTTC. The chain has TRBV18 and TRBJ2-1; tentative D call: TRBD1 (5 bases). Trimming removed 3 bases at V and 0 bases at J, with 12 bases between. This CDR3 is 16 amino acids long. Germline V gene data show CDR1 as KGHSH and CDR2 as LQKENI. Full variable domain (rest looked up from reference TRBV18 and TRBJ2-1): NAGVMQNPRHLVRRRGQEARLRCSPMKGHSHVYWYRQLPEEGLKFMVYLQKENIIDESGMPKERFSAEFPKEGPSILRIQQVVRGDSAAYFCASSPRQLSSYNEQFFGPGTRLTVL.

The V and J genes are TRBV9 and TRBJ1-2; no reliable D call. The CDR3 extends over 12 amino acids. CDR1 and CDR2 from the germline V gene are SGDLS and YYNGEE. The germline V and J ends were trimmed by 7 bases and 4 bases, with 11 bases remaining between them. The CDR3 nucleotides read TGTGCCAGCTATAGGGTTTCCTATGGCTACACCTTC. Its translation: CASYRVSYGYTF.

The chain combines TRBV15 with TRBJ1-2, with 7 nucleotides matching TRBD1. The CDR3 runs to 14 residues. With 2 bases clipped from V and 6 bases from J, the junction kept 6 bases outside the gene matches. The V gene's germline CDR1 is LNHNV and CDR2 YYDKDF (reference sequence). The CDR3 DNA reads TGTGCCACCAGCAGAATAACAGGGGCGGATGGCTACACCTTC. Translated: CATSRITGADGYTF.

V gene TRBV18 combines with J gene TRBJ1-1; TRBD1 is a possible D gene (6 bases). V lost 3 bases to trimming and J lost 4 bases, with 15 bases between them. The CDR3 totals 15 residues. CDR1 is KGHSH and CDR2 is LQKENI in the germline V gene. Written as DNA, the CDR3 is TGTGCCAGCTCACCTTCCTACGGGGGCGTCACTGAAGCTTTCTTT. Protein product: CASSPSYGGVTEAFF.

This chain joins TRBV27 and TRBJ1-1; D is unresolved. This CDR3 comprises 15 residues. Trimming left V 3 bases short and J 10 bases short, with 21 bases between. Germline-derived CDR1 and CDR2 are MNHEY and SMNVEV (reference sequence). The CDR3 coding sequence is TGTGCCAGCAGTTTCCAACCTAACGGTCCCGGCGTAGCTTTCTTT. Translation: CASSFQPNGPGVAFF.

The chain links TRBV11-1 to TRBJ2-5; 7 bases are a match to TRBD1. There are 12 residues in the CDR3. The V and J ends lost 6 bases and 7 bases, in that order; junction bases with no gene match: 5. The germline V gene has CDR1 SGHAT and CDR2 FQDESV (reference sequence). CDR3 bases: TGTGCCAGCAGTTTGACAGGGTTGACCCAGTACTTC. This sequence encodes CASSLTGLTQYF. Full variable domain (rest looked up from reference TRBV11-1 and TRBJ2-5): EAEVAQSPRYKITEKSQAVAFWCDPISGHATLYWYRQILGQGPELLVQFQDESVVDDSQLPKDRFSAERLKGVDSTLKIQPAELGDSAMYLCASSLTGLTQYFGPGTRLLVL.

The gene calls are TRBV28 and TRBJ2-3; 9 bases match TRBD2. Trimming removed 6 bases from V and 1 base from J; junction bases left unmatched: 11. The CDR3 sequence is 17 residues long. Germline V CDR1 and CDR2: MDHEN, SYDVKM. CDR3 in DNA: TGTGCCAGCAGCCCACCCCGTAGCGGGGGTGGCACAGATACGCAGTATTTT. This encodes CASSPPRSGGGTDTQYF. The variable domain in full, with the rest retrieved from reference TRBV28 and TRBJ2-3, is DVKVTQSSRYLVKRTGEKVFLECVQDMDHENMFWYRQDPGLGLRLIYFSYDVKMKEKGDIPEGYSVSREKKERFSLILESASTNQTSMYLCASSPPRSGGGTDTQYFGPGTRLTVL.

The J gene is TRBJ2-7, the V gene TRBV7-2, with a possible D match to TRBD1 (5 bases). The germline gives CDR1 SGHTA, CDR2 FQGNSA. V gave up 6 bases and J gave up 2 bases, with 11 bases separating them. This CDR3 is 13 amino acids long. The CDR3 DNA follows: TGTGCCAGCAGTTCCAGGGTCACCTACGAGCAGTACTTC. This sequence encodes CASSSRVTYEQYF.

A few counts support this clone. The rearrangement links TRBV6-6 to TRBJ1-1, with TRBD1 matching 7 bases. V lost 4 bases, J lost 1 base, and 3 bases stayed unmatched. This CDR3 spans 14 amino acids. The germline CDR1 and CDR2 sequences are MNHNY and SVGAGI (reference sequence). CDR3 region: CASSSDRENTEAFF. CDR3 coding DNA: TGTGCCAGCAGTTCCGACAGGGAGAACACTGAAGCTTTCTTT.

This clone is a singleton in its sample. The gene calls are TRBV19 and TRBJ2-4, with 8 nucleotides matching TRBD1. Germline values: CDR1 LNHDA, CDR2 SQIVND (reference sequence). CDR3 length: 13 residues. The J segment lost 7 bases and the V segment lost 3 bases, leaving 2 bases of the junction unmatched. The CDR3 protein is CASSIDRGNIQYF. CDR3 bases: TGTGCCAGTAGTATTGACAGGGGTAACATTCAGTACTTC.

The V call is TRBV7-2, the J call TRBJ2-7, with 9 bases fitting TRBD2. This CDR3 spans 15 amino acids. The germline V gene encodes CDR1 SGHTA and CDR2 FQGNSA. V was clipped by 5 bases and J by 0 bases; unmatched bases: 5. The CDR3 reads CASSTAGGPSYEQYF. The CDR3 DNA is TGTGCCAGCAGCACTGCGGGGGGGCCCTCCTACGAGCAGTACTTC.

The J gene is TRBJ1-5, the V gene TRBV27, with unresolved D. V lost 2 bases and J 1 base, leaving 9 bases between the germline ends. From germline, CDR1 is MNHEY and CDR2 SMNVEV (reference sequence). The CDR3 contains 15 residues. This chain's CDR3 is CASSLRYGSNQPQHF. Written as DNA, the CDR3 is TGTGCCAGCAGTTTAAGGTACGGAAGCAATCAGCCCCAGCATTTT.

This chain joins TRBV27 and TRBJ1-2, with 9 bases matching TRBD1. CDR1 is MNHEY, CDR2 SMNVEV, per germline (reference sequence). This CDR3 contains 14 residues. Losses at the gene ends were 6 bases for V and 6 bases for J; bases not matched to a gene: 8. CDR3 protein: CASRPRQGGDGYTF. CDR3 DNA sequence: TGTGCCAGCAGACCCCGACAGGGGGGCGATGGCTACACCTTC.

This rearrangement joins TRBV30 to TRBJ1-1; D unresolved. CDR3 length: 13 residues. Germline assignment: CDR1 GTSNPN and CDR2 SVGIG (reference sequence). V lost 4 bases and J lost 0, with 9 bases in between. The CDR3 DNA reads TGTGCCTGGAAGAAATCCATGAACACTGAAGCTTTCTTT. This encodes CAWKKSMNTEAFF.